Each of the 20 T cell receptor beta chains below was sequenced from the same sample in a study of cytomegalovirus exposure and HLA in healthy donors. The PCR was carried out with 60 Vbeta primers and 13 Jbeta primers. Some clones are missing from TCRdb's copy, which holds only in-frame ones; the method was immunoSEQ multiplex PCR. The repertoire has under 150,000 clones, over 70% of them found once; the top ten carry approximately 9.1%. The sample was PBMCs. Receptor source: a woman aged 45-65 years in good health and CMV-seropositive.

This clone was observed a handful of times. This chain connects TRBV12-5 to TRBJ2-1; 9 nucleotides line up with TRBD2. V lost 0 bases to trimming and J lost 9 bases; unmatched junction nucleotides: 6. Germline assignment: CDR1 LGHNT and CDR2 FRNRAP. CDR3 length equals 15 residues. Here the CDR3 reads CASGLVIGTSSEQFF. CDR3 coding DNA: TGTGCTAGTGGTTTGGTAATAGGGACTAGCAGTGAGCAGTTCTTC. The whole variable domain, remainder taken from reference TRBV12-5 and TRBJ2-1, is DARVTQTPRHKVTEMGQEVTMRCQPILGHNTVFWYRQTMMQGLELLAYFRNRAPLDDSGMPKDRFSAEMPDATLATLKIQPSEPRDSAVYFCASGLVIGTSSEQFFGPGTRLTVL.

The rearrangement links TRBV6-1 to TRBJ2-2; the match to TRBD2 covers 7 bases. Germline V gene sequence: CDR1 MNHNS, CDR2 SASEGT. The CDR3 loop spans 15 amino acids. Trimming removed 6 bases from V and 3 bases from J; junction bases left unmatched: 7. CDR3 in DNA: TGTGCCAGCAGCGCAGGGAGGGCGGACACCGGGGAGCTGTTTTTT. Translating gives CASSAGRADTGELFF.

The chain combines TRBV5-1 with TRBJ1-1, with 7 bases aligning to TRBD1. This CDR3 has 14 residues. CDR1 and CDR2 from the germline V gene are SGHRS and YFSETQ. V trimming: 4 bases; J trimming: 0 bases; junction bases outside the gene matches: 3. CDR3 residues: CASSAGQVNTEAFF. CDR3 nucleotide sequence: TGCGCCAGCAGCGCCGGACAGGTGAACACTGAAGCTTTCTTT. Filled out from reference TRBV5-1 and TRBJ1-1, the complete variable domain reads KAGVTQTPRYLIKTRGQQVTLSCSPISGHRSVSWYQQTPGQGLQFLFEYFSETQRNKGNFPGRFSGRQFSNSRSEMNVSTLELGDSALYLCASSAGQVNTEAFFGQGTRLTVV.

This clone was detected a few times. In DNA form, the CDR3 reads TGTGCCAGCGGGGGCCTTAATGAAAAACTGTTTTTT. The encoded protein is CASGGLNEKLFF. The chain joins TRBV25-1 to TRBJ1-4, with D possibly matching TRBD1 (6 bases). Trimming took 8 bases from V and 4 from J, leaving 8 bases between them. Per germline, CDR1 MGHDK and CDR2 SYGVNS. The CDR3 contains 12 residues.

This clone was recorded only once. This chain joins TRBV12-5 and TRBJ2-3; 7 bases line up with TRBD2. This CDR3 is 15 amino acids long. The ends lost 3 bases at V and 3 bases at J; junction bases unmatched: 6. CDR1 is LGHNT and CDR2 is FRNRAP in the germline V gene. The CDR3 region is CASGFGLVGTDTQYF. CDR3 bases: TGTGCTAGTGGTTTCGGACTAGTGGGTACAGATACGCAGTATTTT.

V and J are TRBV7-8 and TRBJ2-7, with 8 bases identical to TRBD1. This CDR3 contains 14 residues. V gave up 5 bases and J gave up 6 bases; unmatched junction bases: 9. Germline V gene sequence: CDR1 SGHVS, CDR2 FQNEAQ. This CDR3 is CASSPGGGRLEQYF. The CDR3 DNA reads as TGTGCCAGCAGCCCAGGGGGCGGGCGGCTCGAGCAGTACTTC.

The chain joins TRBV27 to TRBJ2-3, with a weak D call TRBD1 (6 bases). Per the germline V gene, CDR1 is MNHEY and CDR2 is SMNVEV (reference sequence). The CDR3 loop spans 15 amino acids. With 1 base removed from V and 2 bases from J, the gap between germline ends came to 10 bases. As DNA, the CDR3 is TGTGCCAGCAGTTTATTCAGGGGTTACACAGATACGCAGTATTTT. Translation gives CASSLFRGYTDTQYF.

The V gene is TRBV5-6, the J gene TRBJ2-7; 8 bases are a match to TRBD1. There are 15 residues in the CDR3. V lost 4 bases, J lost 5 bases, and 11 bases stayed unmatched. Germline assignment: CDR1 SGHDT and CDR2 YYEEEE. CDR3 DNA: TGTGCCAGCAGCCTCGAGGGACAGGTGCTCCACGAGCAGTACTTC. Amino acids: CASSLEGQVLHEQYF.

The chain has TRBV7-2 and TRBJ1-2, with 8 bases that match TRBD1. The J segment lost 2 bases and the V segment lost 5 bases, leaving 10 bases of the junction unmatched. Germline V CDR1 and CDR2: SGHTA, FQGNSA. The CDR3 loop spans 16 amino acids. CDR3 DNA: TGTGCCAGCAGCCAAGGACAGGGACGGTTGAACTATGGCTACACCTTC. This codes for CASSQGQGRLNYGYTF.

The V call is TRBV10-3, the J call TRBJ2-1; 9 nucleotides align to TRBD2. Germline lookup yields CDR1 ENHRY and CDR2 SYGVKD. The CDR3 length is 15 residues. The V and J ends lost 6 bases and 3 bases, in that order; junction bases with no gene match: 6. Here the CDR3 reads CAIRGLADDYNEQFF. The CDR3 coding sequence is TGTGCCATCAGGGGACTAGCTGACGACTACAATGAGCAGTTCTTC.

V usage is TRBV30 and J usage is TRBJ2-1; 7 bases align to TRBD2. V dropped 0 bases and J dropped 5; count of bases not matched to a gene: 4. This CDR3 is 14 amino acids long. Germline V gene data show CDR1 as GTSNPN and CDR2 as SVGIG (reference sequence). Here the CDR3 reads CAWSVSGVHNEQFF. CDR3 in DNA: TGTGCCTGGAGTGTAAGCGGGGTCCACAATGAGCAGTTCTTC.

This clone was seen more than once but under ten times. J is TRBJ2-7 and V is TRBV5-4; D unclear. CDR3 length: 13 residues. V was pared by 0 bases and J by 1 base, with 5 bases between. Looked up from germline, CDR1 is SGHNT and CDR2 is YYREEE (reference sequence). The CDR3 loop reads CASSLAGSYEQYF. Here the CDR3 DNA reads TGTGCCAGCAGCTTGGCGGGTTCCTACGAGCAGTACTTC. Combining the CDR3 with reference TRBV5-4 and TRBJ2-7 gives the whole variable domain ETGVTQSPTHLIKTRGQQVTLRCSSQSGHNTVSWYQQALGQGPQFIFQYYREEENGRGNFPPRFSGLQFPNYSSELNVNALELDDSALYLCASSLAGSYEQYFGPGTRLTVT.

The rearrangement links TRBV4-2 to TRBJ2-5, with D unresolved. The CDR3 runs to 16 residues. The germline V gene has CDR1 LGHNA and CDR2 YNFKEQ. Between the trimmed V and J ends, which lost 0 bases and 5 bases, there was a span of 16 bases. CDR3 DNA sequence: TGTGCCAGCAGCCAAGATTTAGGCGCTAGGAAGGAGACCCAGTACTTC. Amino acid sequence: CASSQDLGARKETQYF.

The chain recombines TRBV9 with TRBJ2-1; TRBD1 might be the D (6 bases). Germline values: CDR1 SGDLS, CDR2 YYNGEE. The germline V and J ends were trimmed by 3 bases and 3 bases, with 19 bases remaining between them. The CDR3 extends over 17 amino acids. The CDR3 coding sequence is TGTGCCAGCAGCGCCACTCCCTCCTCGACAGGCTACAATGAGCAGTTCTTC. The encoded protein is CASSATPSSTGYNEQFF.

V gene TRBV18 combines with J gene TRBJ2-3, with D unclear. Trimming took 3 bases from V and 8 from J, leaving 12 bases between them. The CDR3 contains 13 residues. CDR1 and CDR2 from the germline V gene are KGHSH and LQKENI. This CDR3 is CASSPALSATQYF. Here the CDR3 DNA reads TGTGCCAGCTCACCCGCGTTATCTGCTACGCAGTATTTT.

V is TRBV6-5 and J is TRBJ2-7, with 11 bases that match TRBD2. The germline V gene has CDR1 MNHEY and CDR2 SVGAGI. Trimming cost V 6 bases and J 6 bases; bases outside gene matches: 4. CDR3 length: 13 residues. CDR3 loop: CASRPSGGTEQYF. CDR3 DNA: TGTGCCAGCAGGCCTAGCGGGGGGACCGAGCAGTACTTC.

About this clone: This same CDR3 is encoded by further DNA sequences in the sample. V is TRBV5-1 and J is TRBJ2-7; tentative D call: TRBD2 (5 bases). The V gene lost 0 bases and the J gene lost 4 bases, with 8 bases spanning the gap. Germline CDR1 SGHRS, CDR2 YFSETQ. This CDR3 region has 13 residues. CDR3 sequence reads: CASSLDRGYEQYF. The CDR3 DNA is TGCGCCAGCAGCTTGGATCGGGGTTACGAGCAGTACTTC.

This clone was picked up many times. The chain recombines TRBV5-8 with TRBJ1-1; tentative D call: TRBD1 (5 bases). This CDR3 is 13 amino acids long. Germline V CDR1 and CDR2: SGHTS, YDEGEE. With 5 bases removed from V and 2 bases from J, the gap between germline ends came to 10 bases. CDR3 protein: CASRGPYNTEAFF. The CDR3 nucleotides are TGTGCCAGCAGGGGGCCCTACAACACTGAAGCTTTCTTT.

The chain uses TRBV2 and TRBJ1-6; 8 nucleotides match TRBD1. Germline V gene sequence: CDR1 SNHLY, CDR2 FYNNEI. CDR3 length: 14 residues. V lost 6 bases and J lost 7; bases outside the gene matches: 5. CDR3 DNA: TGTGCCAGCAGCCGGACAGGGCCGAATTCACCCCTCCACTTT. It codes for CASSRTGPNSPLHF.

The chain joins TRBV6-4 to TRBJ2-2; 12 bases map to TRBD2. The germline V gene has CDR1 MRHNA and CDR2 SNTAGT. The CDR3 has 16 residues. J lost 1 base, V lost 6 bases, and 3 bases had no gene match. The CDR3 DNA sequence: TGTGCCAGCAGACCGACTAGCGGGGGGAACACCGGGGAGCTGTTTTTT. This sequence encodes CASRPTSGGNTGELFF.